These 9 T cell receptor beta chains were sequenced from one sample in a study of identical twins. From the 5' RACE reads, TCRdb called clonotypes with MiXCR, one entry per CDR3 protein. Among some 790,000 distinct CDR3 sequences, roughly 18% were seen once, and the ten largest hold around 14%. The data also belong to a second study, concerning T cells expressing NK-cell markers.

The specimen was PBMCs. All receptors derive from a woman in her late teens or twenties in good health.

The V call is TRBV2, the J call TRBJ2-2; no firm D call. V lost 8 bases to trimming and J lost 0 bases, with 10 bases between them. The germline CDR1 and CDR2 sequences are SNHLY and FYNNEI. The CDR3 has 14 residues. The CDR3 spells CASWLGANTGELFF. In DNA, the CDR3 is TGTGCCAGCTGGTTAGGAGCGAACACCGGGGAGCTGTTTTTT.

V gene TRBV27 combines with J gene TRBJ2-1; tentatively, D is TRBD2 (5 bases). The CDR3 totals 13 residues. Trimming took off 5 bases at V and 5 bases at J, with 10 bases between the two ends. Germline V gene data show CDR1 as MNHEY and CDR2 as SMNVEV (reference sequence). DNA of the CDR3: TGTGCCAGCAGTCCCGGGATAAACAATGAGCAGTTCTTC. Translated, it gives CASSPGINNEQFF.

This clonotype was seen only a few times. V usage is TRBV4-3 and J usage is TRBJ2-3; maybe TRBD2 (5 bases). There are 15 residues in the CDR3. Per germline, CDR1 LGHNA and CDR2 YSLEER. V lost 1 base, J lost 2 bases, and 10 bases lay in between. This CDR3 is CASSQVGGYTDTQYF. The CDR3 DNA reads TGCGCCAGCAGCCAAGTTGGCGGGTACACAGATACGCAGTATTTT.

V gene TRBV4-2 combines with J gene TRBJ2-2; D might be TRBD2 (5 bases). Trimming stripped 2 bases from V and 10 bases from J, with 17 bases between. Germline-derived CDR1 and CDR2 are LGHNA and YNFKEQ. CDR3 length equals 15 residues. Written as DNA, the CDR3 is TGTGCCAGCAGCCAAATTGACCCAGCGGTTTCGGAGCTGTTTTTT. Its protein is CASSQIDPAVSELFF.

The chain employs TRBV5-1 and TRBJ2-6; D is perhaps TRBD1 (5 bases). Germline assignment: CDR1 SGHRS and CDR2 YFSETQ. The CDR3 sequence is 17 residues long. With 1 base removed from V and 0 bases from J, the gap between germline ends came to 11 bases. The CDR3 loop is CASSLYRSDSGANVLTF. CDR3 DNA sequence: TGCGCCAGCAGCTTGTACAGGTCTGACTCTGGGGCCAACGTCCTGACTTTC.

This clonotype came up a few times. The chain is built from TRBV6-5 and TRBJ2-5; no definite D call. Germline V gene data show CDR1 as MNHEY and CDR2 as SVGAGI. This CDR3 is built from 14 residues. The ends were cut back, 4 bases at V and 6 bases at J, with 15 bases in the middle. CDR3 sequence reads: CASSLESRRKTQYF. The CDR3 nucleotides are TGTGCCAGCAGTTTAGAATCCAGGCGCAAGACCCAGTACTTC.

This clonotype was seen only a few times. The chain recombines TRBV24-1 with TRBJ1-1; TRBD1 might be the D (5 bases). The ends were cut back, 5 bases at V and 9 bases at J, with 9 bases in the middle. This CDR3 spans 11 amino acids. The V gene's germline CDR1 is KGHDR and CDR2 SFDVKD. The CDR3 DNA sequence: TGTGCCACCAGTGCCGGGGGGAAAGCTTTCTTT. Translation: CATSAGGKAFF.

A few counts support this clonotype. The V gene is TRBV20-1, the J gene TRBJ1-4; no clear D gene. The germline CDR1 and CDR2 sequences are DFQATT and SNEGSKA (reference sequence). The V and J ends lost 4 bases and 7 bases respectively, with 19 bases between them. The CDR3 runs to 15 residues. The CDR3 is CSAIGQFSLVEKLFF. The CDR3 region has the DNA TGCAGTGCTATTGGGCAGTTCTCCCTCGTTGAAAAACTGTTTTTT.

The chain is built from TRBV9 and TRBJ2-7; the match to TRBD2 covers 10 bases. CDR3 length equals 16 residues. CDR1 is SGDLS, CDR2 YYNGEE, per germline. V lost 0 bases and J lost 7; bases outside the gene matches: 10. The CDR3 loop reads CASSVEGSGGPREQYF. For the CDR3, the DNA is TGTGCCAGCAGCGTAGAAGGTAGCGGGGGGCCGCGGGAGCAGTACTTC. Looking up the rest from reference TRBV9 and TRBJ2-7 gives the full variable domain: DSGVTQTPKHLITATGQRVTLRCSPRSGDLSVYWYQQSLDQGLQFLIQYYNGEERAKGNILERFSAQQFPDLHSELNLSSLELGDSALYFCASSVEGSGGPREQYFGPGTRLTVT.